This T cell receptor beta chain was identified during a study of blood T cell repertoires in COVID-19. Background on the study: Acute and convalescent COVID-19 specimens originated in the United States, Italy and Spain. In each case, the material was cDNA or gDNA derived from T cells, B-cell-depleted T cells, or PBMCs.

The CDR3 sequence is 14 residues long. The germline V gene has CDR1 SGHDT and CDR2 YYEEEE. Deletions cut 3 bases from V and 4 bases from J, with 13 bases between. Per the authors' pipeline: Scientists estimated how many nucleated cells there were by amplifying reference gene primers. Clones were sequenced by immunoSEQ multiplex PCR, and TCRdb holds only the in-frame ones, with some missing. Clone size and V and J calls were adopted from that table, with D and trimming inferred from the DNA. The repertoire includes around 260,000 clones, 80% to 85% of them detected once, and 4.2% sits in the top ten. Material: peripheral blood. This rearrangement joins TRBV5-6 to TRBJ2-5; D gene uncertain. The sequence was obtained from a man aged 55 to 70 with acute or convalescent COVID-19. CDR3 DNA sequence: TGTGCCAGCAGCTCCCTGGGTCCGGGAGAGACCCAGTACTTC. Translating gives CASSSLGPGETQYF.